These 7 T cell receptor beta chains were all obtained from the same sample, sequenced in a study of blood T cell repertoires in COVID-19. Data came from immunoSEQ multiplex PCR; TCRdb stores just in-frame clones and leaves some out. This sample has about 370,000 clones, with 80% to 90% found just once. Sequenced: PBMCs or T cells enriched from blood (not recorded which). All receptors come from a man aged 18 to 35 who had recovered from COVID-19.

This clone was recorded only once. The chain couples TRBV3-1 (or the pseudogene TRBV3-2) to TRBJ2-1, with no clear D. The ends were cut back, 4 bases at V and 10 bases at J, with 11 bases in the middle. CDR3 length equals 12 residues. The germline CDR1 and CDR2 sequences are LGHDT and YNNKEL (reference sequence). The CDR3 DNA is TGTGCCAGCAGCCCTCAGTATGGCGAGCAGTTCTTC. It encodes CASSPQYGEQFF.

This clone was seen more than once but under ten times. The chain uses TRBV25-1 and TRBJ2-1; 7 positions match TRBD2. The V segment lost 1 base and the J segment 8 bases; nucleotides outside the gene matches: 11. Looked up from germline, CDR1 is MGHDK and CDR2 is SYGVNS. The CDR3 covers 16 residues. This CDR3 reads CASSEWRESPGHEQFF. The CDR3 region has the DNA TGTGCCAGCAGTGAATGGCGGGAGTCCCCTGGGCATGAGCAGTTCTTC.

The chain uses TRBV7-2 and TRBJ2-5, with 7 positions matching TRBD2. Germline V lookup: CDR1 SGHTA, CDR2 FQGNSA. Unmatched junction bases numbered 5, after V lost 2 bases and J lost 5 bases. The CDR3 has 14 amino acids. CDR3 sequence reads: CASSLSLGGETQYF. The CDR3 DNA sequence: TGTGCCAGCAGCTTATCTCTGGGAGGGGAGACCCAGTACTTC. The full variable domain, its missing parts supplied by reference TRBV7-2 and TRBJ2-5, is GAGVSQSPSNKVTEKGKDVELRCDPISGHTALYWYRQSLGQGLEFLIYFQGNSAPDKSGLPSDRFSAERTGGSVSTLTIQRTQQEDSAVYLCASSLSLGGETQYFGPGTRLLVL.

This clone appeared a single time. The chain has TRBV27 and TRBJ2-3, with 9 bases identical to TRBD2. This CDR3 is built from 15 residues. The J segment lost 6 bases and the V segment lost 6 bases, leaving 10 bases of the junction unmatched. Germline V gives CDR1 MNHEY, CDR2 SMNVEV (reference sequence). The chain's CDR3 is CASSRRGGQGDTQYF. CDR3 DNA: TGTGCCAGCAGCCGGCGGGGGGGGCAGGGGGATACGCAGTATTTT.

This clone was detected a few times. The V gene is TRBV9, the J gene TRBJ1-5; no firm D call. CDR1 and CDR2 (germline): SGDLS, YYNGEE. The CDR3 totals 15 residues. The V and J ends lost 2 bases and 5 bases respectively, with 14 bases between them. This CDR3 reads CASSVGGRSDQPQHF. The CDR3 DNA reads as TGTGCCAGCAGCGTTGGAGGACGGAGTGATCAGCCCCAGCATTTT.

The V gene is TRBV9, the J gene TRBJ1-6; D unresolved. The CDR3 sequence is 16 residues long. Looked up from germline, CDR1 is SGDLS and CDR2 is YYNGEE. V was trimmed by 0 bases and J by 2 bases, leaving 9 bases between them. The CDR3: CASSVDSATYNSPLHF. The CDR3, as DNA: TGTGCCAGCAGCGTAGACAGTGCTACCTATAATTCACCCCTCCACTTT.

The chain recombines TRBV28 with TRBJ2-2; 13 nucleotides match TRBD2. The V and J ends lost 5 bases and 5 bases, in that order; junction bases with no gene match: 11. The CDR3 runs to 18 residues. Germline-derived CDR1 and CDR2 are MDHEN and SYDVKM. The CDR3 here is CASSGLAGVMVGTGELFF. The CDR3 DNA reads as TGTGCCAGCAGTGGACTAGCGGGAGTAATGGTAGGAACCGGGGAGCTGTTTTTT.